A single sample gave rise to the 7 T cell receptor beta chains below, sequenced in a study of early T cells in non-severe SARS-CoV-2 infection (TCRdb year 2021). Libraries were prepared through 5' RACE. Sequenced on a NextSeq 500. The public reads were reprocessed in TCRdb via fastp at Q25 and MiXCR, keeping in-frame beta chains. Rows with one shared CDR3 protein collapse into an entry with the most common genes and DNA. The sample includes around 59,000 distinct CDR3 sequences, with 9.5% to 15% observed a single time. The ten top clones hold under 4% of the sample. Sample: whole blood. These receptors all stem from an adult who was a healthcare worker with PCR-confirmed SARS-CoV-2 infection or an uninfected control (not recorded which).

In this sample, this clonotype turned up many times. The chain joins TRBV28 to TRBJ2-3, with TRBD2 matching 10 bases. CDR3 size: 16 residues. Germline CDR1 and CDR2: MDHEN and SYDVKM. V was clipped by 2 bases and J by 2 bases; unmatched bases: 4. The CDR3 sequence is CASSLTSGANTDTQYF. The DNA for the CDR3 is TGTGCCAGCAGTTTAACTAGCGGGGCTAACACAGATACGCAGTATTTT.

This chain links TRBV18 with TRBJ1-5, with D unresolved. V lost 2 bases to trimming and J lost 2 bases, with 7 bases between them. Per germline, CDR1 KGHSH and CDR2 LQKENI. There are 14 residues in the CDR3. CDR3 sequence (DNA): TGTGCCAGCTCACCAGGGTCGGGCAATCAGCCCCAGCATTTT. It is translated as CASSPGSGNQPQHF.

This clonotype was counted at least ten times. An end of the junction differs from the germline gene, which may be a read error. This chain connects TRBV6-6 to TRBJ2-7, with 8 bases fitting TRBD1. CDR1 and CDR2 (germline): MNHNY, SVGAGI (reference sequence). This CDR3 region has 12 residues. For the CDR3, the DNA is TGTGCCAGCAGTTCTGGACAGGGACCTATGCACTTC. This codes for CASSSGQGPMHF.

This clonotype turned up a few times. The V call is TRBV29-1, the J call TRBJ2-1; TRBD2 aligns across 10 bases. CDR3 length: 16 amino acids. Germline trimming cut 0 bases from V and 3 bases from J; bases unmatched to any gene: 5. Germline assignment: CDR1 SQVTM and CDR2 ANQGSEA. The CDR3 here is CSVEDSLAGDYNEQFF. The CDR3 nucleotides read TGCAGCGTTGAAGATTCCCTAGCGGGAGACTACAATGAGCAGTTCTTC.

There are many counts of this clonotype. V is TRBV5-4 and J is TRBJ2-7; 9 bases agree with TRBD1. CDR1 and CDR2 from the germline V gene are SGHNT and YYREEE (reference sequence). The CDR3 sequence is 14 residues long. J gave up 5 bases and V 7 bases, and 10 bases lay outside the gene matches. CDR3 nucleotides: TGTGCCAGCCGATCTTGGGACAGGGAAGACGAGCAGTACTTC. Translating gives CASRSWDREDEQYF.

This clonotype occurred a few times. The chain employs TRBV5-6 and TRBJ1-1; tentatively, D is TRBD1 (6 bases). Looked up from germline, CDR1 is SGHDT and CDR2 is YYEEEE. Trimming took 5 bases from V and 4 from J, leaving 15 bases between them. The CDR3 has 14 amino acids. The CDR3 sequence is CASRPWGAVTEAFF. Written as DNA, the CDR3 is TGTGCCAGCAGGCCGTGGGGGGCGGTCACTGAAGCTTTCTTT.

This clonotype was picked up many times. CDR3 coding DNA: TGTGCCTGGAGTCCCTGGGCTTTGGCGAGAGGGAGCGCGGATGGCTACACCTTC. It encodes CAWSPWALARGSADGYTF. The rearrangement uses TRBV30 and TRBJ1-2, with D hard to call. CDR1 and CDR2 from the germline V gene are GTSNPN and SVGIG (reference sequence). The CDR3 has 18 amino acids. Trimming pared 2 bases from V and 6 bases from J, leaving 28 bases between.